The source of this T cell receptor beta chain is a study of CD8 T cells in ankylosing spondylitis. Libraries for TCR beta were made by quantitative 5'-RACE with molecular barcodes. In TCRdb, the 5' RACE reads were re-called with MiXCR into one record per CDR3 protein. Of 30,000 to 45,000 distinct CDR3 sequences detected, about 9.4% appear once; the ten largest clones hold about 16%. This clonotype was seen many times. Trimming took 1 base from V and 1 from J; bases not matched to a gene: 7. The CDR3 covers 16 residues. Germline V gives CDR1 SQVTM, CDR2 ANQGSEA. This clonotype originated in a male donor with ankylosing spondylitis or in good health (not recorded which). The chain combines TRBV29-1 with TRBJ2-1; 7 bases agree with TRBD2. The sequencing input was blood, either unsorted or a sorted T cell fraction (not recorded which). CDR3 nucleotides: TGCAGCGTTGAAGTAGGTCTAGCGGCTTCCTACAATGAGCAGTTCTTC. Protein product: CSVEVGLAASYNEQFF.